The rows below give T cell receptor beta chains drawn from one sample of a study of T cell repertoires in cytomegalovirus infection. Each CDR3 protein is one row after TCRdb ran MiXCR on the reads. Of about 900,000 distinct CDR3 sequences in the sample, roughly 30% were seen once. No antigen has been identified for these receptors. The specimen was cultured CD8+ T cells from PBMCs, collected from culture after CMV antigen stimulation. The receptors here all came from a human donor in good health (CMV status not recorded). Some clones in this sample may be carry-over from other donors' samples. The CDR3 runs from the conserved cysteine through the conserved F or W. Fields, in order: V gene, D gene, J gene, clone size, CDR3 DNA, CDR3 protein. A D gene is named only where the DNA matches it firmly. Some rows have no size entry. The others give once, few or many, or a class for an expanded clone.

TRBV7-9	TRBD1	TRBJ1-5	few	TGTGCCAGCAGCGGGGACAGGGGGCTTAATCAGCCCCAGCATTTT	CASSGDRGLNQPQHF
TRBV20-1	TRBD2	TRBJ2-1	NA	TGCAGTGCTAGTTTGGGGGGGGGAAATGAGCAGTTCTTC	CSASLGGGNEQFF
TRBV4-3	TRBD2	TRBJ2-1	NA	TGCGCCAGCAGCCAAGATGTGGCGGGGGGGGACGATGAGCAGTTCTTC	CASSQDVAGGDDEQFF
TRBV7-8	NA	TRBJ2-3	NA	TGTGCCAGCAGCTTAGACGGCAGGAGTGTTAGCACAGATACGCAGTATTTT	CASSLDGRSVSTDTQYF
TRBV2	TRBD1	TRBJ2-3	NA	TGTGCCAGCAGTGTTACAGGGGAGTTATTCACAGATACGCAGTATTTT	CASSVTGELFTDTQYF
TRBV27	NA	TRBJ1-1	NA	TGTGCCAGCAGTGACGGACCGTGGAGAGACACTGAAGCTTTCTTT	CASSDGPWRDTEAFF
TRBV4-2	NA	TRBJ1-2	few	TGTGCCAGCAGCCAAGAAACAGACGGCTATGGCTACACCTTC	CASSQETDGYGYTF
TRBV19	NA	TRBJ1-5	few	TGTGCCAGTAGTAATTTGAGACACAGATCCTATCAGCCCCAGCATTTT	CASSNLRHRSYQPQHF
TRBV29-1	NA	TRBJ1-2	few	TGCAGCGTTGATCGGGCAGCCTATGGCTACACCTTC	CSVDRAAYGYTF
TRBV7-8	TRBD2	TRBJ2-2	many	TGTGCCAGCAGCTTAGCGCGGACTATTGGGCGGGGGATCACCGGGGAGCTGTTTTTT	CASSLARTIGRGITGELFF
TRBV6-6	TRBD1	TRBJ1-4	NA	TGTGCCAGCAGTCTTCAGGGGGCGATACCAGAAAAACTGTTTTTT	CASSLQGAIPEKLFF
TRBV6-5	NA	TRBJ1-2	NA	TGTGTCAGCAGTTACTCCCCAGGTCAGGGCTATGGCTACACCTTC	CVSSYSPGQGYGYTF
TRBV20-1	NA	TRBJ1-4	few	TGCAGTGCTAGAGATCTTCAACTCGGGGCTAATGAAAAACTGTTTTTT	CSARDLQLGANEKLFF
TRBV7-9	NA	TRBJ2-7	NA	TGTGCCAGCAGCGTCACGGGTAGCTCCTACGAGCAGTACTTC	CASSVTGSSYEQYF
TRBV13	TRBD1	TRBJ2-2	NA	TGTGCCAGCAGCCCCCGGGACAGGGGATTTGAGCTGTTTTTT	CASSPRDRGFELFF
TRBV2	NA	TRBJ2-2	NA	TGTGCCCGCCGGAAGACCGGGGAGCTGTTTTTT	CARRKTGELFF
TRBV19	NA	TRBJ1-5	few	TGTGCCAGTAGTATGGGTCGGGGGGGACAGCCCCAGCATTTT	CASSMGRGGQPQHF
TRBV4-1	NA	TRBJ2-1	NA	TGCGCCAGCAGCCAAGATAGGAGGGGGGGCCGAGACGAGCAGTTCTTC	CASSQDRRGGRDEQFF
TRBV7-9	NA	TRBJ1-5	few	TGTGCCAGCAGCTTTGAACGAAAGCCCCAGCATTTT	CASSFERKPQHF
TRBV28	NA	TRBJ2-1	NA	TGTGCCAGCAGTTCCGCCTTAATTCGACTTTCATTTGACTACAATGAGCAGTTCTTC	CASSSALIRLSFDYNEQFF
TRBV9	TRBD1	TRBJ2-2	NA	TGTGCCAGCAGCGTAGCGGGGACAGGGTCGAACGGGGAGCTGTTTTTT	CASSVAGTGSNGELFF
TRBV7-8	TRBD1	TRBJ1-5	many	TGTGCCAGCAGCACCGGACAGGGAGGGGGGGTTGGGGGGCAGCCCCAGCATTTT	CASSTGQGGGVGGQPQHF
TRBV4-3	NA	TRBJ2-6	NA	TGCGCCAGCAGCCAAGATCCTCCCCTTTCTGGGGCCAACGTCCTGACTTTC	CASSQDPPLSGANVLTF
TRBV6-2/TRBV6-3	TRBD1	TRBJ2-3	NA	TGTGCCAGCAGGGGGACAGGGGGAAGACGGGATACGCAGTATTTT	CASRGTGGRRDTQYF
TRBV13	TRBD1	TRBJ2-3	NA	TGTGCCAGCAGCTTCGCCGGGACAGGGGGCGATACGCAGTATTTT	CASSFAGTGGDTQYF
TRBV27	TRBD1	TRBJ2-2	NA	TGTGCCAGCAGTTACCTGACCCCGACAGGGCCCACCGGGGAGCTGTTTTTT	CASSYLTPTGPTGELFF
TRBV25-1	NA	TRBJ1-1	few	TGTGCCAGCAGTGAATATTGGCAGGTTGAAGCTTTCTTT	CASSEYWQVEAFF
TRBV10-2	TRBD2	TRBJ2-3	few	TGCGCCAGCAAACTAGCGGGGATCTCAGATACGCAGTATTTT	CASKLAGISDTQYF
TRBV6-1	NA	TRBJ2-1	NA	TGTGCCAGCAATGTCTTTCTGGGGGGCTCCTACAATGAGCAGTTCTTC	CASNVFLGGSYNEQFF
TRBV29-1	NA	TRBJ1-1	NA	TGCAGCGCCGGGAGAACGGACACTGAAGCTTTCTTT	CSAGRTDTEAFF
TRBV2	NA	TRBJ2-7	few	TGTGCCAGCAGTGAAAGGCCGGGCTCCTACGAGCAGTACTTC	CASSERPGSYEQYF
TRBV7-9	TRBD1	TRBJ2-3	NA	TGTGCCAGCAGCCCCCGGGACAGGGGGCGGACAGATACGCAGTATTTT	CASSPRDRGRTDTQYF
TRBV11-3	NA	TRBJ1-1	few	TGTGCCAGCAGTAGGGGACATTTAAACACTGAAGCTTTCTTT	CASSRGHLNTEAFF
TRBV29-1	TRBD1	TRBJ2-2	few	TGCAGCGTTGGGGGGACAGGGTCTGCCGGGGAGCTGTTTTTT	CSVGGTGSAGELFF
TRBV6-6	NA	TRBJ2-6	once	TGTGCCAGCAAGGGAAGGGCCCTTGGGACTGGGGCCAACGTCCTGACTTTC	CASKGRALGTGANVLTF
TRBV12-3/TRBV12-4	NA	TRBJ2-2	NA	TGTGCCAGCAGTTTCAAGAACCCTCGCACAACCGGGGAGCTGTTTTTT	CASSFKNPRTTGELFF
TRBV28	TRBD1	TRBJ1-2	NA	TGTGCCAGCAGACCCATCGGACAGGGGCGTTTTGGCTACACCTTC	CASRPIGQGRFGYTF
TRBV12-3/TRBV12-4	NA	TRBJ1-2	few	TGTGCCAGCAGTTCGAGCGGGACGGCGGATGGCTACACCTTC	CASSSSGTADGYTF
TRBV4-1	NA	TRBJ2-2	NA	TGCGCCAGCAGCCAAGTCGGGAGCCGAACCGGGGAGCTGTTTTTT	CASSQVGSRTGELFF
TRBV19	NA	TRBJ1-2	NA	TGTGCCAGTAGTATTCCCTTCAGGGCAGATAACTATGGCTACACCTTC	CASSIPFRADNYGYTF
TRBV7-9	NA	TRBJ2-5	NA	TGTGCCAGCAGCCTCCTCGGGGTTTCAGAGACCCAGTACTTC	CASSLLGVSETQYF